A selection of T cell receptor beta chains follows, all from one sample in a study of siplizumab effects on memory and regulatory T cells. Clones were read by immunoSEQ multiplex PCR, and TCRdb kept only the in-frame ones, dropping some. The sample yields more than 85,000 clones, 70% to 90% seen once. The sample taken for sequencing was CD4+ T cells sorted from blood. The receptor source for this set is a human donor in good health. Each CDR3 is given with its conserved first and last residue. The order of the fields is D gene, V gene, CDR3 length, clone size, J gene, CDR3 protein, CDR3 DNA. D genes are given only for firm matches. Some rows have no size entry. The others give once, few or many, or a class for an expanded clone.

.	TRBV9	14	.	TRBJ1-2	CASSVDAGKGGYTF	TGTGCCAGCAGCGTAGATGCCGGCAAGGGGGGCTACACCTTC
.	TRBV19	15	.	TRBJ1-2	CASSQPSAAGYGYTF	TGTGCCAGTAGTCAACCATCGGCCGCAGGGTATGGCTACACCTTC
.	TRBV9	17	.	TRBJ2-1	CASSAGDFLKLYNEQFF	TGTGCCAGCAGCGCTGGGGACTTCCTAAAACTCTACAATGAGCAGTTCTTC
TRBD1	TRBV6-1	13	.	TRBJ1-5	CASTTGQNQPQHF	TGTGCCAGCACGACAGGGCAGAATCAGCCCCAGCATTTT
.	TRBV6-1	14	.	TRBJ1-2	CASSEKRGSGGYTF	TGTGCCAGCAGTGAAAAGAGGGGGTCGGGCGGCTACACCTTC
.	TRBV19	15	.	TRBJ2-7	CASSIGLESSYEQYF	TGTGCCAGTAGTATCGGGCTTGAGAGCTCCTACGAGCAGTACTTC
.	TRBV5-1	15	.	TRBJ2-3	CASSTGGHSTDTQYF	TGCGCCAGCAGCACAGGCGGCCATTCCACAGATACGCAGTATTTT
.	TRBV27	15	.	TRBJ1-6	CASSPLEGGVSPLHF	TGTGCCAGCAGTCCCCTCGAGGGCGGAGTCTCACCCCTCCACTTT
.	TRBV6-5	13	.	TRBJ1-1	CASSRDTHTEAFF	TGTGCCAGCAGCCGAGACACCCACACTGAAGCTTTCTTT
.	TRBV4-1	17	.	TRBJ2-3	CASSQGWGGVSTDTQYF	TGCGCCAGCAGCCAGGGGTGGGGCGGAGTGAGTACAGATACGCAGTATTTT
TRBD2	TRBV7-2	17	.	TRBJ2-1	CASSQGLGGSLYNEQFF	TGTGCCAGCAGCCAAGGTCTTGGCGGGAGCCTCTACAATGAGCAGTTCTTC
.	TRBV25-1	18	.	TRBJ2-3	CASSESHLRNQGKDTQYF	TGTGCCAGCAGTGAATCCCACCTCAGGAACCAAGGGAAAGATACGCAGTATTTT
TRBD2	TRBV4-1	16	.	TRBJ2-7	CASSQPTSGGSYEQYF	TGCGCCAGCAGCCAGCCGACTAGCGGGGGCTCCTACGAGCAGTACTTC
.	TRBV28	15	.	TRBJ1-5	CASSLRREVNQPQHF	TGTGCCAGCAGTTTAAGACGGGAAGTCAATCAGCCCCAGCATTTT
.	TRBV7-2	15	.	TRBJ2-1	CASSWRGGSSNEQFF	TGTGCCAGCAGCTGGAGAGGGGGATCGAGCAATGAGCAGTTCTTC
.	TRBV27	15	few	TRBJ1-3	CASSFGGAAGNTIYF	TGTGCCAGCAGTTTCGGGGGAGCAGCGGGAAACACCATATATTTT
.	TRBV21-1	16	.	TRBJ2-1	CASSPRRAGVLSEQFF	TGTGCCAGCAGCCCACGCCGGGCGGGAGTATTAAGTGAGCAGTTCTTC
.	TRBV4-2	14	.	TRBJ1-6	CASSQGGTRSPLHF	TGTGCCAGCAGCCAAGGGGGGACAAGGTCACCCCTCCACTTT
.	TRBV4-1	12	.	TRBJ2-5	CASSQVKGTQYF	TGCGCCAGCAGCCAAGTGAAAGGGACCCAGTACTTC
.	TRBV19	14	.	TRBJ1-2	CASSINGRGWGYTF	TGTGCCAGTAGTATAAACGGCAGGGGATGGGGCTACACCTTC
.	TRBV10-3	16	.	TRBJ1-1	CAISGGDINMNTEAFF	TGTGCCATCAGTGGGGGGGACATTAACATGAACACTGAAGCTTTCTTT
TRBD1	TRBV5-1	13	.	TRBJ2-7	CASSPDRAYEQYF	TGCGCCAGCAGCCCGGACAGGGCCTACGAGCAGTACTTC
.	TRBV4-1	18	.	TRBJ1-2	CASSLTWGTSIPGAGYTF	TGCGCCAGCAGCCTAACCTGGGGCACGTCAATACCCGGGGCTGGCTACACCTTC
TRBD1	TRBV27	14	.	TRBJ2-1	CASSDPGQVNEQFF	TGTGCCAGCAGTGACCCGGGACAGGTCAATGAGCAGTTCTTC
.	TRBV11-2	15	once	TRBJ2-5	CATLSLFGIQETQYF	TGTGCCACGCTCTCCCTCTTCGGGATCCAAGAGACCCAGTACTTC
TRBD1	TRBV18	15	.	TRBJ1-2	CASSPPNRGRYGYTF	TGTGCCAGCTCACCACCGAACAGGGGGAGGTATGGCTACACCTTC
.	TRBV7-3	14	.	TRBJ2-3	CASSLTGGTDTQYF	TGTGCCAGCAGCTTAACAGGGGGGACAGATACGCAGTATTTT
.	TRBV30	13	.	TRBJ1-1	CAWNDERRTEAFF	TGTGCCTGGAATGACGAAAGGCGGACTGAAGCTTTCTTT
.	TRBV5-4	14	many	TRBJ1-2	CASSGVRGDYGYTF	TGTGCCAGCAGTGGGGTGCGGGGGGACTATGGCTACACCTTC
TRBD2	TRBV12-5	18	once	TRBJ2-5	CASGLFQGLAGRQETQYF	TGTGCTAGTGGTTTGTTCCAGGGGCTAGCGGGACGACAAGAGACCCAGTACTTC
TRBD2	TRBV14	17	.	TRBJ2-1	CASSPVSSGVLYNEQFF	TGTGCCAGCAGCCCTGTTAGTAGCGGGGTTTTATACAATGAGCAGTTCTTC
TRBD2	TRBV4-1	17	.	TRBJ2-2	CASSQGGREGDTGELFF	TGCGCCAGCAGCCAAGGCGGGCGGGAGGGTGACACCGGGGAGCTGTTTTTT
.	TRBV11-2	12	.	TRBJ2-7	CVSSTRTYEQYF	TGTGTCAGCAGCACACGCACCTACGAGCAGTACTTC
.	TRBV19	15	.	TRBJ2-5	CASSISWGQQETQYF	TGTGCCAGTAGTATAAGTTGGGGGCAGCAAGAGACCCAGTACTTC
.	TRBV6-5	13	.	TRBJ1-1	CASSGTLNTEAFF	TGTGCCAGCAGTGGGACTTTGAACACTGAAGCTTTCTTT
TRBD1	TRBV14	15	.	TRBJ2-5	CASSARDRGVETQYF	TGTGCCAGCAGCGCTAGGGACAGGGGAGTCGAGACCCAGTACTTC
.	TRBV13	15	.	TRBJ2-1	CASSPRLVYYNEQFF	TGTGCCAGCAGCCCGAGACTAGTGTACTACAATGAGCAGTTCTTC
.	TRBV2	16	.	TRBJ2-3	CASSEAGGISTDTQYF	TGTGCCAGCAGTGAAGCCGGAGGTATAAGCACAGATACGCAGTATTTT
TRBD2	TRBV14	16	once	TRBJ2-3	CASSQDIIGRSSPQYF	TGTGCCAGCAGCCAAGATATTATCGGGAGGTCCTCCCCGCAGTATTTT
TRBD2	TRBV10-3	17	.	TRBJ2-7	CAISESRTSGISYEQYF	TGTGCCATCAGTGAGTCGCGGACTAGCGGGATCTCCTACGAGCAGTACTTC
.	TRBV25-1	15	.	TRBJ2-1	CASSPLGPAGDEQFF	TGTGCCAGCAGTCCCCTCGGACCAGCAGGGGATGAGCAGTTCTTC
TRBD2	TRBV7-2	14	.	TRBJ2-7	CASSLRTSGSEQYF	TGTGCCAGCAGCCTCCGGACTAGCGGAAGCGAGCAGTACTTC
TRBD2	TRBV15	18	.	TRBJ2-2	CATSIGLAGGFKTGELFF	TGTGCCACCAGCATTGGTCTAGCGGGAGGATTTAAGACCGGGGAGCTGTTTTTT
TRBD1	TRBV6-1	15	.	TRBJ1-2	CASSAEWTGGYGYTF	TGTGCCAGCAGTGCGGAATGGACAGGGGGCTACGGCTACACCTTC
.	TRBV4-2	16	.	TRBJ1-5	CASSQAGQSSGQPQHF	TGTGCCAGCAGCCAAGCAGGACAGAGTAGCGGTCAGCCCCAGCATTTT
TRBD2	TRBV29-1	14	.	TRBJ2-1	CSVGSSGKGYEQFF	TGCAGCGTTGGGTCTAGCGGGAAGGGCTATGAGCAGTTCTTC
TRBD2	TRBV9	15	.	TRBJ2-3	CASSGASGRTDTQYF	TGTGCCAGCAGCGGGGCGAGCGGGAGGACAGATACGCAGTATTTT
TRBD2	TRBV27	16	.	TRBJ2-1	CASSFPGLAGTDEQFF	TGTGCCAGCAGTTTTCCCGGACTAGCGGGAACGGATGAGCAGTTCTTC
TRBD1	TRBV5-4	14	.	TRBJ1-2	CASSPEWDRAGYTF	TGTGCCAGCAGCCCGGAGTGGGACAGGGCTGGCTACACCTTC
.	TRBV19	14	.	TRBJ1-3	CASSSGISGNTIYF	TGTGCCAGTAGTTCGGGGATCTCTGGAAACACCATATATTTT
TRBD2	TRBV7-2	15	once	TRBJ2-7	CASSLALAGADEQYF	TGTGCCAGCAGCTTAGCACTAGCGGGAGCCGACGAGCAGTACTTC
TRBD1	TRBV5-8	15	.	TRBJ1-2	CASRLGQGSSYGYTF	TGTGCCAGCAGGTTAGGACAGGGGTCGAGCTATGGCTACACCTTC
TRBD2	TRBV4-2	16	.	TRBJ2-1	CASSQEGTSGDNEQFF	TGTGCCAGCAGCCAAGAAGGGACTAGCGGGGACAATGAGCAGTTCTTC
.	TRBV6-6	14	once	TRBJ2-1	CASNGGVTYNEQFF	TGTGCCAGCAACGGGGGAGTAACCTACAATGAGCAGTTCTTC
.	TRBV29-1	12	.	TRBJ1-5	CSAGEGNQPQHF	TGCAGCGCCGGGGAGGGCAATCAGCCCCAGCATTTT
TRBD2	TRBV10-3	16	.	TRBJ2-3	CAISEPRLAGTDTQYF	TGTGCCATCAGCGAACCCCGACTAGCGGGCACAGATACGCAGTATTTT
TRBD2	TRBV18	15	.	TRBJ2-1	CASSPRREELNEQFF	TGTGCCAGCTCACCGAGGCGGGAGGAGCTTAATGAGCAGTTCTTC